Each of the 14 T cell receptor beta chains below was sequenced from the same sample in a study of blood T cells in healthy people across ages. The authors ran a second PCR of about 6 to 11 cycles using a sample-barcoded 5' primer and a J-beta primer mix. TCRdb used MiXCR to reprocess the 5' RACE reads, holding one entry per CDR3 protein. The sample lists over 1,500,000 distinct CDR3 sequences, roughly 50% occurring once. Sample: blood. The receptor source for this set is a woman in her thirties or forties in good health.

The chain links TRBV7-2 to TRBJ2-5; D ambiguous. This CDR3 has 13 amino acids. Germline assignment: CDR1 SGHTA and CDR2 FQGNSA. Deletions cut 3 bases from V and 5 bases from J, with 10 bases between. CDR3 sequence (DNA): TGTGCCAGCAGCTTCGGAATTAGTGAGACCCAGTACTTC. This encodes CASSFGISETQYF.

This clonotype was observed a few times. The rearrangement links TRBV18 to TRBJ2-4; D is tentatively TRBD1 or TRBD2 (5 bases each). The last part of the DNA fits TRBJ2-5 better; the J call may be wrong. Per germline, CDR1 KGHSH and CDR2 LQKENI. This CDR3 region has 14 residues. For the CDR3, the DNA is TGTGCCAGCTCATCGGGGCCCGGAGGCGAGACCCAGTACTTC. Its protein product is CASSSGPGGETQYF.

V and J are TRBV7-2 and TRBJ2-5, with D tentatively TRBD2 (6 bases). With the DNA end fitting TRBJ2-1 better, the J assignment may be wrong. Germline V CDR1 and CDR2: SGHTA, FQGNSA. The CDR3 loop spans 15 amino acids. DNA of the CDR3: TGTGCCAGCACCCGTCCCCTTGCGGGCCGGGAGACCCAGTTCTTC. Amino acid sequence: CASTRPLAGRETQFF.

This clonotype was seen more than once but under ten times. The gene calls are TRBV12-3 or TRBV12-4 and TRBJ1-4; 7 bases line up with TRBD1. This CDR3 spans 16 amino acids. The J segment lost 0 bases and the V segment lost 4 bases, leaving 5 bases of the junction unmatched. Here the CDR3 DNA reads TGTGCCAGCAGTTCTGGACAGGTTTCAACTAATGAAAAACTGTTTTTT. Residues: CASSSGQVSTNEKLFF.

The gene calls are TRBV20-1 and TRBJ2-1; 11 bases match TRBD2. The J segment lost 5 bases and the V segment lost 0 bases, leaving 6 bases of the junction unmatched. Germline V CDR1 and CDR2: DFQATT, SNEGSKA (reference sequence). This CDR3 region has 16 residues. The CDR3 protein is CSARDLLAGDHNEQFF. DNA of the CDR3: TGCAGTGCTAGAGACCTACTAGCGGGGGACCACAATGAGCAGTTCTTC.

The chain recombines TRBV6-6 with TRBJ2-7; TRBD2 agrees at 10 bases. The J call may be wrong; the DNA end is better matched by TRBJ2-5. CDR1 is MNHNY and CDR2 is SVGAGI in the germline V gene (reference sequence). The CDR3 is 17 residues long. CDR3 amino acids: CASSYSIGSGGSETQYF. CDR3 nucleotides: TGTGCCAGCAGTTACTCGATCGGTAGCGGGGGGTCCGAGACCCAGTACTTC.

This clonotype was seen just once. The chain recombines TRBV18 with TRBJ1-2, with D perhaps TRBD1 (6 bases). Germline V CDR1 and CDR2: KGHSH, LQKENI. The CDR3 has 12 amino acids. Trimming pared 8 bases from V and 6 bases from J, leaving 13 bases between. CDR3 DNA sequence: TGTGCCAGCGCACTCCAGGGGAATGGCTACACCTTC. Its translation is CASALQGNGYTF.

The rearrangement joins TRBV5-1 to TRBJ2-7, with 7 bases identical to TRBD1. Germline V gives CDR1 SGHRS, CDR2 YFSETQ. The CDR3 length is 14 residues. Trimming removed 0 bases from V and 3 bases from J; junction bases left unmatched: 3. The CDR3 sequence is CASSLDRGYYEQYF. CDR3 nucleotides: TGCGCCAGCAGCTTGGACAGGGGCTACTACGAGCAGTACTTC.

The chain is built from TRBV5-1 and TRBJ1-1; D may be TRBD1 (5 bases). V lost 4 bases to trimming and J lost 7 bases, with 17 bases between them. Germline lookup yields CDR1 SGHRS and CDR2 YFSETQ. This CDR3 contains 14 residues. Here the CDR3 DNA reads TGCGCCAGCAGCGCACCTCTAGGGACGGGTGAAGCTTTCTTT. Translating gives CASSAPLGTGEAFF.

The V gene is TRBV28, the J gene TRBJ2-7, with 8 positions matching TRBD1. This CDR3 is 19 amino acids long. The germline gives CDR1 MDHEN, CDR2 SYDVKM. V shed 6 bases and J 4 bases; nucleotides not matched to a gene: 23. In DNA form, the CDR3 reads TGTGCCAGCAGCCATACCGGGGACAGGATCACAACCATACCATACGAGCAGTACTTC. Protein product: CASSHTGDRITTIPYEQYF.

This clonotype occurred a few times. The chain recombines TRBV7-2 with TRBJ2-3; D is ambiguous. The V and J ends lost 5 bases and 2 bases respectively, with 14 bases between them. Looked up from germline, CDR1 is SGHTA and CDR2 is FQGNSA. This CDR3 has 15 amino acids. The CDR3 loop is CASSRDGRYTDTQYF. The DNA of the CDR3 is TGTGCCAGCAGCCGAGACGGAAGATACACAGATACGCAGTATTTT.

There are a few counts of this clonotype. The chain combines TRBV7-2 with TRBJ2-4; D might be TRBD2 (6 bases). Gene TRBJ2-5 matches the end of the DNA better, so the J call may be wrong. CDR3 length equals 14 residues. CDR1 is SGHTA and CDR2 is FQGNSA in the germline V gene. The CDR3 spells CASSSGLFGETQYF. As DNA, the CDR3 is TGTGCCAGCAGCTCGGGACTCTTCGGGGAGACCCAGTACTTC.

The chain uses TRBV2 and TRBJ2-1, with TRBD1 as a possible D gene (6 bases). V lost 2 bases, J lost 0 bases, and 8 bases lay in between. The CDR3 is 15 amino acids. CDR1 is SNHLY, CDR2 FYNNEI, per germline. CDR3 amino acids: CASSELQGSYNEQFF. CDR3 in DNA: TGTGCCAGCAGTGAACTACAGGGCTCCTACAATGAGCAGTTCTTC.

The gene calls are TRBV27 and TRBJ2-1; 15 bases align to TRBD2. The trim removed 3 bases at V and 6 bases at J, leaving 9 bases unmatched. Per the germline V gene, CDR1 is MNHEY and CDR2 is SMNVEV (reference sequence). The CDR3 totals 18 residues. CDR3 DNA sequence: TGTGCCAGCAGTTTCCGAGGACTAGCGGGGGGGCCAGGCAATGAGCAGTTCTTC. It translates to CASSFRGLAGGPGNEQFF.